This TCR beta chain was identified during a study of identical twins. Overall study results and limits: High-abundance cord blood beta clonotypes had fewer insertions; memory repertoires showed none. Its conclusions, products of cross-sectional statistical analysis, did not come from following the same donors.

Trimming pared 5 bases from V and 0 bases from J, leaving 10 bases between. This CDR3 comprises 14 residues. Germline V gives CDR1 SEHNR, CDR2 FQNEAQ (reference sequence). Only a few counts were recorded for this clonotype. The antigen is not known. One entry per CDR3 protein results from TCRdb running MiXCR on the 5' RACE reads. The sample has more than 1.5 million distinct CDR3 sequences, more than 30% seen once. Sample: cord blood. This chain joins TRBV7-9 and TRBJ1-2; D call uncertain. This clonotype originated in a newborn girl in good health. This CDR3 is CASSPPLSNYGYTF. The CDR3 bases are TGTGCCAGCAGCCCCCCCCTCTCTAACTATGGCTACACCTTC.